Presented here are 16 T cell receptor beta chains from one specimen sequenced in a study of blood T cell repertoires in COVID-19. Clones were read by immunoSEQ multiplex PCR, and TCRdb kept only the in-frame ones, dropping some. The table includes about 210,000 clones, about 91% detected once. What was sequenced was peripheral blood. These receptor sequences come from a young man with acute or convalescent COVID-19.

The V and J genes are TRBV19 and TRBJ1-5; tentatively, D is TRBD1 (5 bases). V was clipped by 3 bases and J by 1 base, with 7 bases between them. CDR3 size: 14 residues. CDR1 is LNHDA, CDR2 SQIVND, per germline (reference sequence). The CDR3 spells CASSMRGSNQPQHF. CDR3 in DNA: TGTGCCAGTAGTATGCGGGGGAGCAATCAGCCCCAGCATTTT.

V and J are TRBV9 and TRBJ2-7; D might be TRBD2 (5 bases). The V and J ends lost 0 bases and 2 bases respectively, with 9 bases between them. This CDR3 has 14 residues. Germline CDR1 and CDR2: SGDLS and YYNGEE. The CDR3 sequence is CASSVALGTYEQYF. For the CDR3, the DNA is TGTGCCAGCAGCGTAGCACTAGGAACCTACGAGCAGTACTTC. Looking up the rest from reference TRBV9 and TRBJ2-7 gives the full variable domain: DSGVTQTPKHLITATGQRVTLRCSPRSGDLSVYWYQQSLDQGLQFLIQYYNGEERAKGNILERFSAQQFPDLHSELNLSSLELGDSALYFCASSVALGTYEQYFGPGTRLTVT.

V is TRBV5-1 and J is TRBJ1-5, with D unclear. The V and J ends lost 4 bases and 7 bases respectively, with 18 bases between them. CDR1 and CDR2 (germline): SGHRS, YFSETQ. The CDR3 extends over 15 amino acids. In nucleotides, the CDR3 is TGCGCCAGCAGCGCCCCCTGGGCAGGTGAGCAGCCCCAGCATTTT. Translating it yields CASSAPWAGEQPQHF.

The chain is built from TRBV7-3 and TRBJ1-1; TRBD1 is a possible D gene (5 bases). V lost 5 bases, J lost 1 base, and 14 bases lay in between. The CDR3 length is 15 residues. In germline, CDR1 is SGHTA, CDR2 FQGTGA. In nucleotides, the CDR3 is TGTGCCAGCAGCCACACAGGATCCAGGAACACTGAAGCTTTCTTT. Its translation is CASSHTGSRNTEAFF.

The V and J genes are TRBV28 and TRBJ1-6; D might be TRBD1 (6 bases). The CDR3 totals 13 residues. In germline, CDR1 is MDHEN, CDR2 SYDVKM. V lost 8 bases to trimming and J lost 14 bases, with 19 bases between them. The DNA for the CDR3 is TGTGCCAGCGGCTATACCGGGAAGGGGGCCCTCCACTTT. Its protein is CASGYTGKGALHF.

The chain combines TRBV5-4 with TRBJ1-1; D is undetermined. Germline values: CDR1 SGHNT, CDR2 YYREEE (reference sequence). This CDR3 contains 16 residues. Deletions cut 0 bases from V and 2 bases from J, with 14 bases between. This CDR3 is CASSLAVGSVNTEAFF. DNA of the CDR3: TGTGCCAGCAGCTTGGCCGTCGGCAGCGTCAACACTGAAGCTTTCTTT.

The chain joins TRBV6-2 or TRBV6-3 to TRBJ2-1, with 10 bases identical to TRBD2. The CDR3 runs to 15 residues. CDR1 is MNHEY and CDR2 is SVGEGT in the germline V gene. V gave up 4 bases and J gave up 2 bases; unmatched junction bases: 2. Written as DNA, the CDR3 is TGTGCCAGCAGTTCAAGCGGGGGGGCCTACAATGAGCAGTTCTTC. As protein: CASSSSGGAYNEQFF.

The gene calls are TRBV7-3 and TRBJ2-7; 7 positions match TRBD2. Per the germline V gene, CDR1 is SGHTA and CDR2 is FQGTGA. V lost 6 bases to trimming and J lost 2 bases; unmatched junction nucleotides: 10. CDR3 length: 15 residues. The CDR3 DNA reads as TGTGCCAGCAGGAATAGACCAGGGAGGGCCTACGAGCAGTACTTC. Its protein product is CASRNRPGRAYEQYF.

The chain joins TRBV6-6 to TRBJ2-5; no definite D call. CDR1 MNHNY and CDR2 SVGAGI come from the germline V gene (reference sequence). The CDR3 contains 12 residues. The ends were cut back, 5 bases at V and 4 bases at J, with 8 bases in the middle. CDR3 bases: TGTGCCAGCAGTCCCCTCCTAGAGACCCAGTACTTC. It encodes CASSPLLETQYF.

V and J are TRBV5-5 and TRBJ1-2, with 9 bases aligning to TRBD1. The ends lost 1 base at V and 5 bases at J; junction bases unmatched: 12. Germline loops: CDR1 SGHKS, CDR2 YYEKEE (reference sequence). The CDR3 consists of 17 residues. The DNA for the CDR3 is TGTGCCAGCAGCTTGCGGGACAGGGACCCTTGGGGATATGGCTACACCTTC. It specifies CASSLRDRDPWGYGYTF.

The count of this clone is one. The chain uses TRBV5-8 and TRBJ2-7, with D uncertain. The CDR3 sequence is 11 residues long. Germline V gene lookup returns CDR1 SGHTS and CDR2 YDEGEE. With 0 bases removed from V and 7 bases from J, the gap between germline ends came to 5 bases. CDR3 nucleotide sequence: TGTGCCAGCAGCTTGGTTCGGGAGCAGTACTTC. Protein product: CASSLVREQYF.

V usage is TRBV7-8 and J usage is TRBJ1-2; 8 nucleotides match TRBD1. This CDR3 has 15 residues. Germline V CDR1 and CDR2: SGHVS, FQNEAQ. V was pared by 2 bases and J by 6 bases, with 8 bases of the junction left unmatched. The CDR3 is CASSLQGARRDGYTF. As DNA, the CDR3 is TGTGCCAGCAGCTTACAGGGGGCTAGAAGGGATGGCTACACCTTC.

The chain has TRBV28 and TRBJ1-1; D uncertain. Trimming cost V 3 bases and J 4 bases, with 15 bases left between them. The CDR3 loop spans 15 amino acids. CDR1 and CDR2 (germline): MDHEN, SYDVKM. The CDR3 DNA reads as TGTGCCAGCAGTTTGGTCGGGGTACGGGGCACTGAAGCTTTCTTT. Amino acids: CASSLVGVRGTEAFF.

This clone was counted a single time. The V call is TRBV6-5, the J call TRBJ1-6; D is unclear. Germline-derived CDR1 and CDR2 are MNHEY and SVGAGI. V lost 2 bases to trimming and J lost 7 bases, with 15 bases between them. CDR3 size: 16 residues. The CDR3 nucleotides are TGTGCCAGCAGTTACCGGCCCCAACAGTTAAATTCACCCCTCCACTTT. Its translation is CASSYRPQQLNSPLHF.

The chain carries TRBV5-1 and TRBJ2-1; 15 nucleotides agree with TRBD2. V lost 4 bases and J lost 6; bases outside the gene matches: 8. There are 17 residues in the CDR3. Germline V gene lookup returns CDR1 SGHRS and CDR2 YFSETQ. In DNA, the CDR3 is TGCGCCAGCAGCACCGGACTAGCGGGGGGGCGGGGCAATGAGCAGTTCTTC. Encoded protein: CASSTGLAGGRGNEQFF.

The CDR3 is CASSLLWANTEAFF. DNA for the CDR3: TGTGCCAGCAGTTTATTATGGGCGAACACTGAAGCTTTCTTT. This sequence joins TRBV28 and TRBJ1-1; D uncertain. The germline V and J ends were trimmed by 1 base and 1 base, with 7 bases remaining between them. CDR1 MDHEN and CDR2 SYDVKM come from the germline V gene. The CDR3 has 14 residues.